This T cell receptor beta chain derives from a study of T cells expressing NK-cell markers. This CDR3 is built from 14 residues. Germline lookup yields CDR1 SGHTA and CDR2 FQGNSA. In regard to this clonotype: Its antigen is unidentified.

Production of TCR beta cDNA relied on 5'RACE template switching with UMIs. TCRdb re-called the 5' RACE reads and shows each CDR3 protein once, DNA omitted. The table lists hundreds of thousands of distinct CDR3 sequences. Notes on the study in general: Over 5 donors showed dominant NKG2C+ clonotypes comprising roughly 1.0-7.0% of their CD8+ T cells. There were four donors in whom these clonotypes also led the CD3+CD56-NKG2C+ fraction.

The V call is TRBV7-2, the J call TRBJ1-4; TCRdb picks TRBD1, but there is no DNA to check that call. Sequencing was carried out using blood T cells: a sorted CD56 or NKG2C T cell subset, CD4+ or CD8+ T cells, or bulk PBMC T cells (not recorded which). The source is a woman aged 18 to 75 in good health. Here the CDR3 reads CASSPGTGNEKLFF.